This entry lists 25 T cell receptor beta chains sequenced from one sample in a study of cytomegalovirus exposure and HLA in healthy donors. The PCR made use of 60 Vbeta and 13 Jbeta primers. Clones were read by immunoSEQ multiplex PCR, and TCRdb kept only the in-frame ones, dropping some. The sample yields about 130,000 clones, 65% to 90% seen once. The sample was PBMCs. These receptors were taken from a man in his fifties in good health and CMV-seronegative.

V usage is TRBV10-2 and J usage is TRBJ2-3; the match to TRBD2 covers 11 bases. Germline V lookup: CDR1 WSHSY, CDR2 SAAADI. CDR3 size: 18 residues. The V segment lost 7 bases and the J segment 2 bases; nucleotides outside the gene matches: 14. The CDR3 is CASTRFSGGAGATDTQYF. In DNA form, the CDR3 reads TGCGCCAGCACCCGATTTAGCGGGGGGGCCGGGGCCACAGATACGCAGTATTTT.

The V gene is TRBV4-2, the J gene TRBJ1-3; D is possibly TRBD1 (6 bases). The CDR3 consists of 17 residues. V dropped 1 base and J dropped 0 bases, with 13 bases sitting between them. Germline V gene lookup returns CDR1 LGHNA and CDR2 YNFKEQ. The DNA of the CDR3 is TGTGCCAGCAGCCAAGTTGAACCAGGGGACTCTGGAAACACCATATATTTT. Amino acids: CASSQVEPGDSGNTIYF.

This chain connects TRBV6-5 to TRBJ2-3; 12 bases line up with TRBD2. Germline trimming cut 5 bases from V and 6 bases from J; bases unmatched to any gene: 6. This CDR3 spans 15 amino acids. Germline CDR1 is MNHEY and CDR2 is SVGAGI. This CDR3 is CASSTRLAGEDTQYF. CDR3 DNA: TGTGCCAGCAGTACCAGACTAGCGGGGGAGGATACGCAGTATTTT.

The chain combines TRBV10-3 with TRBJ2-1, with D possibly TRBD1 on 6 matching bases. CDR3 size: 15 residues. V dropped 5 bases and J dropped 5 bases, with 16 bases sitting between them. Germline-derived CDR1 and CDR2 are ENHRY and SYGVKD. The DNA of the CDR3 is TGTGCCATCAGTTCATTAACCGGGACAAACAATGAGCAGTTCTTC. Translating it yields CAISSLTGTNNEQFF.

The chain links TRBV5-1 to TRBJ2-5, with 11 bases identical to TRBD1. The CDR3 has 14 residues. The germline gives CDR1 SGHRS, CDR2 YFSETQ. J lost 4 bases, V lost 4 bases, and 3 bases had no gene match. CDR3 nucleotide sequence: TGCGCCAGCAGCCCCGGGACAGGGGGAGAGACCCAGTACTTC. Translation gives CASSPGTGGETQYF.

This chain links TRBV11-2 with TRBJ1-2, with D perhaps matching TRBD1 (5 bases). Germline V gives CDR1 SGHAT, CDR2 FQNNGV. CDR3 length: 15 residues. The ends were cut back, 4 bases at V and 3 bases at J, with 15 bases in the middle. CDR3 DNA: TGTGCCAGCAGCTCTCCCCGGACACCTCACTATGGCTACACCTTC. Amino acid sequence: CASSSPRTPHYGYTF.

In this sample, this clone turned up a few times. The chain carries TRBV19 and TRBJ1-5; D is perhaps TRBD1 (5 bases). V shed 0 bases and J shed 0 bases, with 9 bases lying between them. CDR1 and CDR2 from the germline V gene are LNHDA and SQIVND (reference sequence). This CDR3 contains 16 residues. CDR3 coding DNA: TGTGCCAGTAGTATAGACGGGGGTTATAGCAATCAGCCCCAGCATTTT. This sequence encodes CASSIDGGYSNQPQHF.

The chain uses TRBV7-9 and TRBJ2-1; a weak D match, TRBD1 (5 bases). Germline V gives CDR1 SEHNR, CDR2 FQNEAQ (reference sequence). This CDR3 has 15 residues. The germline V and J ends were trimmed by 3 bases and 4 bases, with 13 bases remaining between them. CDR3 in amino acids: CASSLTVGEYNEQFF. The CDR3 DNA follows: TGTGCCAGCAGCTTGACAGTAGGGGAATACAATGAGCAGTTCTTC.

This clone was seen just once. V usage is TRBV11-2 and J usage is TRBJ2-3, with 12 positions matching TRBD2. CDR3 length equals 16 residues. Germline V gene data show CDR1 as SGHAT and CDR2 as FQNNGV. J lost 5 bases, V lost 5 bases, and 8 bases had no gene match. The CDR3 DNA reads TGTGCCAGCAGCCCCTGGACTAGCGGGGCGGTAGATACGCAGTATTTT. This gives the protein CASSPWTSGAVDTQYF.

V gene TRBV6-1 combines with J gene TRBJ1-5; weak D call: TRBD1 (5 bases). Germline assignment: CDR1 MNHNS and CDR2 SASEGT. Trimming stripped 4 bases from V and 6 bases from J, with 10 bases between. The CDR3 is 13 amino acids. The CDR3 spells CASSVLGGQPQHF. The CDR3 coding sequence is TGTGCCAGCAGTGTATTGGGGGGTCAGCCCCAGCATTTT.

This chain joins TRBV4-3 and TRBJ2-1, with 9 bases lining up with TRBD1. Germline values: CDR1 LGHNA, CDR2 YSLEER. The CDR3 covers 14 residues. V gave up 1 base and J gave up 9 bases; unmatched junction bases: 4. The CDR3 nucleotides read TGCGCCAGCAGCCAAGGATTGGGACAGGGTGAGCAGTTCTTC. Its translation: CASSQGLGQGEQFF.

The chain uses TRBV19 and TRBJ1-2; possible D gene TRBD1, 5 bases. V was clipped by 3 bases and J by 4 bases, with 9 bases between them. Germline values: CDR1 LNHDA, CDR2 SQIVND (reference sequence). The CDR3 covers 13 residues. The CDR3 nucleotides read TGTGCCAGTAGTATTGGAGGGGCCTATGGCTACACCTTC. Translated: CASSIGGAYGYTF.

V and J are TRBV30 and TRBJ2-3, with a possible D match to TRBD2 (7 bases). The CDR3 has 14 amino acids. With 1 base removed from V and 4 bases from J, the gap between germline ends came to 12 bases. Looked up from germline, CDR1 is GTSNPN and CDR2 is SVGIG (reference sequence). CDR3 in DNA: TGTGCCTGGAGTGCTGGGGGGGCCGCAGATACGCAGTATTTT. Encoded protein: CAWSAGGAADTQYF.

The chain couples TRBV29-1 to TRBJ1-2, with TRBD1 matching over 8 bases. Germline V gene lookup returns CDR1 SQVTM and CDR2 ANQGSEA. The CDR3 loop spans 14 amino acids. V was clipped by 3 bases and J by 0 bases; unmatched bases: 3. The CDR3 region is CSVEDRESNYGYTF. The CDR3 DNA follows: TGCAGCGTTGAGGACAGGGAATCTAACTATGGCTACACCTTC.

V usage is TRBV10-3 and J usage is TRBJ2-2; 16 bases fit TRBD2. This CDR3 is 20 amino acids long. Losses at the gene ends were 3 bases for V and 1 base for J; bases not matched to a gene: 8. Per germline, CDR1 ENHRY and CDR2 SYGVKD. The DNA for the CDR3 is TGTGCCATCAGTGAACCCTCGGGACTAGCGGGGGGGCGGAACACCGGGGAGCTGTTTTTT. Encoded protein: CAISEPSGLAGGRNTGELFF.

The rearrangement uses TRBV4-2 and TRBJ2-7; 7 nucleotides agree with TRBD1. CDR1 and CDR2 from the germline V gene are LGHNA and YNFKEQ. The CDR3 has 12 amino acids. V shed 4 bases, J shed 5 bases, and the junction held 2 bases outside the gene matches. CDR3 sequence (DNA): TGTGCCAGCAGCCCAGGGGGAAACGAGCAGTACTTC. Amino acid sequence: CASSPGGNEQYF.

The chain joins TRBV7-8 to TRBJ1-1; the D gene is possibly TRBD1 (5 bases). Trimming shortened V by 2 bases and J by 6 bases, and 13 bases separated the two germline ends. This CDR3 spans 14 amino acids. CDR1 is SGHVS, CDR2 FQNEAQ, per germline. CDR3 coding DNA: TGTGCCAGCAGCTTACCGTGGGGGACTGCTGAAGCTTTCTTT. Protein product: CASSLPWGTAEAFF.

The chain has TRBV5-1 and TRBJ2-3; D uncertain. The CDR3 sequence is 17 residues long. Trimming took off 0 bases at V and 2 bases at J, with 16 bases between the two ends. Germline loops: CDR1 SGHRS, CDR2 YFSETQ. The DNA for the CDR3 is TGCGCCAGCAGCTTGGATGCCGCTTCAGAACACACAGATACGCAGTATTTT. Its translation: CASSLDAASEHTDTQYF.

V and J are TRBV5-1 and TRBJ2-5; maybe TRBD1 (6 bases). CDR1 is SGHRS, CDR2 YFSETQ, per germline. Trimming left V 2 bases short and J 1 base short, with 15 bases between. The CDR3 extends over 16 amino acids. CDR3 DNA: TGCGCCAGCAGCTTCTCCTTAGGACAGCCCCAAGAGACCCAGTACTTC. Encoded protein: CASSFSLGQPQETQYF.

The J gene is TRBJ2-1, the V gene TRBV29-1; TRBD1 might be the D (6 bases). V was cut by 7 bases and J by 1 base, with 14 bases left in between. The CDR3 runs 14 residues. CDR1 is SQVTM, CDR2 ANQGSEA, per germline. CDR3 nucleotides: TGCAGCGGTGGGGGCAGGGGTTCCTACAATGAGCAGTTCTTC. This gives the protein CSGGGRGSYNEQFF.

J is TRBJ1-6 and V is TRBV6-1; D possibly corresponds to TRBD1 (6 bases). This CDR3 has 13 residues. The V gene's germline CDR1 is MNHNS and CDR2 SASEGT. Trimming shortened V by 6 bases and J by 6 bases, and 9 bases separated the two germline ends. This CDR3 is CASRDSLNSPLHF. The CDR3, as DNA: TGTGCCAGCAGGGACAGTCTTAATTCACCCCTCCACTTT.

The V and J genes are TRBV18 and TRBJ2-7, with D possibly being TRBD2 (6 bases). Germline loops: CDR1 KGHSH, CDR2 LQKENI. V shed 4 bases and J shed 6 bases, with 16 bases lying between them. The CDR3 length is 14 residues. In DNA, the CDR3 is TGTGCCAGCTCACACACGACTGGAGGGTCCGAGCAGTACTTC. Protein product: CASSHTTGGSEQYF.

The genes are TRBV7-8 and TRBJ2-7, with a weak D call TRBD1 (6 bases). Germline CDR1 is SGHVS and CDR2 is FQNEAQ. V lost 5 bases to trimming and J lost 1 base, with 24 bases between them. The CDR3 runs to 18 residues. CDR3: CASSQPVRGIGGSYEQYF. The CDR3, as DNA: TGTGCCAGCAGCCAACCCGTGAGGGGGATCGGCGGGTCCTACGAGCAGTACTTC.

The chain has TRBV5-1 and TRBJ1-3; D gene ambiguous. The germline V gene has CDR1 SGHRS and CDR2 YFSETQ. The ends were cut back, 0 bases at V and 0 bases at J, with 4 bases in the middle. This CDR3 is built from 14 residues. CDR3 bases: TGCGCCAGCAGCTTGGATAACTCTGGAAACACCATATATTTT. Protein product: CASSLDNSGNTIYF. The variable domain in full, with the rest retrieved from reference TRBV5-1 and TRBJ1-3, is KAGVTQTPRYLIKTRGQQVTLSCSPISGHRSVSWYQQTPGQGLQFLFEYFSETQRNKGNFPGRFSGRQFSNSRSEMNVSTLELGDSALYLCASSLDNSGNTIYFGEGSWLTVV.

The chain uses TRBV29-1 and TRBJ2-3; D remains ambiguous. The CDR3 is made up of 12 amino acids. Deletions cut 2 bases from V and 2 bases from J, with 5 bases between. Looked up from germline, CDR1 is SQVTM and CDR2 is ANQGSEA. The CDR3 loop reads CSVELDTDTQYF. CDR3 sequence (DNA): TGCAGCGTTGAATTAGACACAGATACGCAGTATTTT.